What follows are 11 T cell receptor beta chains derived from one specimen sequenced in a study of T cell responses to AZD1222 COVID-19 vaccine. The assay was immunoSEQ multiplex PCR, and TCRdb's table has in-frame clones only and misses some. The sample contains 100,000 to 150,000 clones, approximately 90% of which appear only once. This material consisted of peripheral blood, taken on day 0 of AZD1222 vaccination. Source of these receptors: an adult in good health.

This chain joins TRBV9 and TRBJ1-6; the D is unclear. This CDR3 spans 16 amino acids. The V and J ends lost 3 bases and 7 bases respectively, with 17 bases between them. Germline V lookup: CDR1 SGDLS, CDR2 YYNGEE. CDR3 amino acids: CASSATSRRENSPLHF. CDR3 nucleotides: TGTGCCAGCAGCGCAACGTCCCGGAGGGAGAATTCACCCCTCCACTTT.

The V and J genes are TRBV5-4 and TRBJ2-1; 9 bases align to TRBD1. CDR1 and CDR2 from the germline V gene are SGHNT and YYREEE (reference sequence). Trimming at V came to 9 bases and at J to 6 bases, leaving 7 bases not matched to a gene. This CDR3 contains 13 residues. CDR3 residues: CAIADRGGNEQFF. Here the CDR3 DNA reads TGTGCCATCGCGGACAGGGGAGGCAATGAGCAGTTCTTC.

The chain uses TRBV2 and TRBJ2-2, with 7 bases that match TRBD2. CDR1 and CDR2 (germline): SNHLY, FYNNEI. The CDR3 sequence is 15 residues long. J was trimmed by 5 bases and V by 6 bases; bases with no gene match: 9. This CDR3 reads CASRGAGPITGELFF. CDR3 nucleotides: TGTGCCAGCAGAGGAGCGGGACCGATTACCGGGGAGCTGTTTTTT.

This chain joins TRBV5-1 and TRBJ1-4; no reliable D call. The CDR3 has 14 residues. The germline V gene has CDR1 SGHRS and CDR2 YFSETQ. The V end lost 1 base, the J end lost 7 bases, and 11 bases lay between the germline ends. The CDR3 region is CASSLLPGTEKLFF. In nucleotides, the CDR3 is TGCGCCAGCAGCTTGTTACCAGGAACTGAAAAACTGTTTTTT.

V is TRBV20-1 and J is TRBJ1-5; D is perhaps TRBD1 (5 bases). CDR1 and CDR2 from the germline V gene are DFQATT and SNEGSKA (reference sequence). Trimming pared 3 bases from V and 0 bases from J, leaving 9 bases between. The length of the CDR3 is 14 residues. The CDR3 DNA reads TGCAGTGCTAGTCCCAGGGCTAGCAATCAGCCCCAGCATTTT. It yields the protein CSASPRASNQPQHF.

V and J are TRBV2 and TRBJ1-2; possible D gene TRBD1, 6 bases. CDR1 is SNHLY and CDR2 is FYNNEI in the germline V gene. The V gene lost 2 bases and the J gene lost 4 bases, with 17 bases spanning the gap. The length of the CDR3 is 16 residues. CDR3 coding DNA: TGTGCCAGCAGTGAACTCGGACAGCAATCGTCCTATGGCTACACCTTC. This gives the protein CASSELGQQSSYGYTF.

The rearrangement uses TRBV10-1 and TRBJ2-5, with 7 bases identical to TRBD2. Germline V gene sequence: CDR1 WNHNN, CDR2 SYGVQD (reference sequence). V shed 2 bases and J 4 bases; nucleotides not matched to a gene: 4. The CDR3 spans 14 residues. The DNA for the CDR3 is TGCGCCAGCAGTGAGGCGGGAGTTGGAGAGACCCAGTACTTC. Translation: CASSEAGVGETQYF.

There are a few counts of this clone. V gene TRBV6-2 or TRBV6-3 combines with J gene TRBJ1-1; D is perhaps TRBD1 (5 bases). Germline CDR1 is MNHEY and CDR2 is SVGEGT. Trimming left V 4 bases short and J 1 base short, with 10 bases between. This CDR3 comprises 14 residues. The CDR3 protein is CASSSSDRNTEAFF. CDR3 nucleotide sequence: TGTGCCAGCAGTTCAAGTGACAGGAACACTGAAGCTTTCTTT.

The chain employs TRBV20-1 and TRBJ1-5; maybe TRBD1 (6 bases). Trimming shortened V by 3 bases and J by 3 bases, and 9 bases separated the two germline ends. The CDR3 contains 13 residues. In germline, CDR1 is DFQATT, CDR2 SNEGSKA (reference sequence). Here the CDR3 DNA reads TGCAGTGCTAGTGGGGACAACAATCAGCCCCAGCATTTT. This sequence encodes CSASGDNNQPQHF.

The V call is TRBV11-2, the J call TRBJ2-2, with 8 bases identical to TRBD1. The V gene's germline CDR1 is SGHAT and CDR2 FQNNGV. V lost 5 bases and J lost 7; bases outside the gene matches: 9. The CDR3 has 15 amino acids. CDR3 sequence reads: CASSRGQGGIGELFF. CDR3 DNA: TGTGCCAGCAGCCGAGGACAGGGCGGGATCGGGGAGCTGTTTTTT. Supplemented by reference TRBV11-2 and TRBJ2-2, the full variable domain reads EAGVAQSPRYKIIEKRQSVAFWCNPISGHATLYWYQQILGQGPKLLIQFQNNGVVDDSQLPKDRFSAERLKGVDSTLKIQPAKLEDSAVYLCASSRGQGGIGELFFGEGSRLTVL.

The gene calls are TRBV19 and TRBJ2-7; possible D gene TRBD1, 6 bases. The germline V gene has CDR1 LNHDA and CDR2 SQIVND (reference sequence). V dropped 5 bases and J dropped 0 bases, with 11 bases sitting between them. The length of the CDR3 is 14 residues. Here the CDR3 DNA reads TGTGCCAGTAGTTTTACAGGGATCTCCTACGAGCAGTACTTC. Its protein product is CASSFTGISYEQYF.